A selection of T cell receptor beta chains follows, all from one sample in a study of response to subunit inactivated influenza vaccine. MiXCR, applied by TCRdb to the RT-PCR reads, yields one record per CDR3 protein. Of 800,000 or so distinct CDR3 sequences listed, over 20% are singletons. Sequences were derived from PBMCs from blood, sampled roughly 5 days after vaccination. Receptors originate from a middle-aged man who received an inactivated influenza vaccine. The CDR3 runs from the conserved cysteine through the conserved F or W. Some rows mark clone size as missing; the rest say once, few, many or name a class of expanded clone.

clone_size j_call v_call cdr3_aa
NA TRBJ2-1 TRBV10-3 CAISELVHEQFF
few TRBJ2-1 TRBV20-1 CSASRWGDEQFF
few TRBJ1-4 TRBV14 CASSQLRGSDEKLFF
NA TRBJ2-3 TRBV4-2 CASSRTSGVTDTQYF
NA TRBJ2-3 TRBV12-3/TRBV12-4 CASSPQPLGTQYF
NA TRBJ2-7 TRBV4-3 CASSHEIRRQGPLYF
NA TRBJ1-4 TRBV12-3/TRBV12-4 CASSLKGPSGKLFF
few TRBJ1-5 TRBV6-5 CASSYSARPKLNQPQHF
NA TRBJ2-3 TRBV18 CASSRRDRAFGDTQYF
NA TRBJ2-2 TRBV7-3 CASSAKTSFGGELFF
NA TRBJ2-7 TRBV18 CASSPADGRYEQYF
NA TRBJ1-2 TRBV5-1 CASRADSNYGYTF
many TRBJ2-2 TRBV5-1 CASWPSGRLSTGELFF
few TRBJ2-7 TRBV12-3/TRBV12-4 CASSFGLALSYEQYF
few TRBJ1-2 TRBV14 CASSRTGHGGYTF
once TRBJ1-2 TRBV20-1 CSAPLGASYGYTF
few TRBJ1-1 TRBV5-5 CASSLEDGGQGIIEAFF
NA TRBJ2-2 TRBV5-1 CASSLEAGLGTGELFF
NA TRBJ2-4 TRBV4-2 CASSQDMQNIQYF
NA TRBJ2-7 TRBV11-2 CASSLERGPSYEQYF
few TRBJ2-3 TRBV6-2/TRBV6-3 CASRQGGTDTQYF
NA TRBJ1-5 TRBV7-2 CASSRVQGLNQPQHF
many TRBJ2-7 TRBV12-3/TRBV12-4 CASSSGGWEQYF
NA TRBJ2-5 TRBV7-3 CASSWALLAGESGLRQETQYF
few TRBJ2-7 TRBV6-5 CASSYRTGVDEQYF
many TRBJ2-1 TRBV6-5 CASSYLGSEQFF
NA TRBJ2-3 TRBV10-1 CASSESLASTDTQYF
few TRBJ1-5 TRBV4-2 CASSQNQGGDQPQHF
few TRBJ2-2 TRBV28 CASSFPRTSHGELFF
NA TRBJ2-2 TRBV5-1 CASSGPGQRIANTGELFF
NA TRBJ2-3 TRBV11-2 CASSPRGLAGPDTQYF
few TRBJ2-1 TRBV20-1 CSARGFGASEQFF
once TRBJ2-1 TRBV14 CASSHQGTRSEQFF
few TRBJ2-2 TRBV5-1 CASSLAQGKPTGELFF
NA TRBJ2-1 TRBV9 CASSWTTGGEQFF
NA TRBJ2-5 TRBV7-9 CASSLVAYQETQYF
few TRBJ2-3 TRBV20-1 CSAPGLAGVRTDTQYF
NA TRBJ2-7 TRBV11-2 CASSLVRGRREQYF
NA TRBJ2-5 TRBV18 CASSPPTKETQYF
NA TRBJ2-3 TRBV25-1 CAILPSTDTQYF
NA TRBJ2-3 TRBV5-5 CASFRVGTDTQYF
NA TRBJ2-3 TRBV29-1 CSVDVRVTETQYF
NA TRBJ2-3 TRBV7-2 CASSLAEGGGGTDTQYF
NA TRBJ2-5 TRBV11-2 CASSLAARVIGETQYF
NA TRBJ2-4 TRBV6-5 CASSTENIQYF
NA TRBJ1-6 TRBV20-1 CSASTGTGGFSPLHF
NA TRBJ2-7 TRBV4-3 CASSQDWTGSSYEQYF
many TRBJ2-4 TRBV20-1 CSASDRGRFIQYF
NA TRBJ1-5 TRBV20-1 CSARGGQGAQPQHF
NA TRBJ1-2 TRBV7-9 CASSYLGNGYTF
NA TRBJ1-5 TRBV20-1 CSAAPNREGMSNQPQHF
few TRBJ1-1 TRBV6-5 CASSYDPGGNEAFF
NA TRBJ1-5 TRBV12-3/TRBV12-4 CASRVNRANQPQHF
NA TRBJ2-4 TRBV10-3 CAISTGQGGENIQYF
few TRBJ2-6 TRBV6-2/TRBV6-3 CASSYSDRVAGANVLTF
few TRBJ1-6 TRBV7-2 CASREGGYNSPLHF
few TRBJ2-1 TRBV20-1 CSADRVSYNEQFF